This TCR beta chain came from a study of blood T cell repertoires in COVID-19. In the study overall: Researchers got acute and convalescent COVID-19 samples from the United States, Italy and Spain. From T cells, B-cell-depleted T cells, or PBMCs came the material, which was cDNA or gDNA.

In germline, CDR1 is MDHEN, CDR2 SYDVKM. The CDR3 consists of 15 residues. V lost 4 bases and J lost 0; bases outside the gene matches: 2. As originally analysed: Counts of nucleated cells, estimated from reference gene primer amplification, were obtained. TCRdb's table, derived via immunoSEQ multiplex PCR, lists solely in-frame clones and lacks some. V, J and clone size reflect that table, while D and trimming were determined from the DNA. This table has over 60,000 clones, around 84% appearing once. Sequencing was done on a sample of peripheral blood. This chain connects TRBV28 to TRBJ2-1; 8 bases align to TRBD2. The clonotype was recovered from a man in his 70s with active or convalescent COVID-19. This chain's CDR3 is CASSSLAGSYNEQFF. The CDR3 region has the DNA TGTGCCAGCAGTTCGCTAGCGGGCTCCTACAATGAGCAGTTCTTC.